These 31 T cell receptor beta chains share one sample of origin, sequenced in a study of a mutant IDH1 vaccine in newly diagnosed glioma. Sequencing was performed with immunoSEQ multiplex PCR; in TCRdb, only in-frame clones are kept and a portion is missing. This sample has 30,000 or so clones; around 83% occur once, and the top ten carry approximately 7.1%. Antigens of these TCRs are unknown. Time point of the sample: week 35, safety follow-up. With topical imiquimod, each dose of the vaccine consisted of 300 ug of mutant IDH1 20-mer peptide. Sample: PBMCs, taken from a glioma patient whose treatment included an IDH1 peptide vaccine. All receptors derive from a woman between 18 and 30 years old with glioma.

The gene calls are TRBV27 and TRBJ2-5, with 12 bases aligning to TRBD2. Per the germline V gene, CDR1 is MNHEY and CDR2 is SMNVEV (reference sequence). The length of the CDR3 is 15 residues. V lost 5 bases and J lost 5; bases outside the gene matches: 6. In DNA, the CDR3 is TGTGCCAGCAGTCCCCTAGCGGGAGGGATGGAGACCCAGTACTTC. Residues: CASSPLAGGMETQYF.

The genes are TRBV27 and TRBJ2-6; a weak D match, TRBD1 (5 bases). CDR3 length: 14 amino acids. Germline V CDR1 and CDR2: MNHEY, SMNVEV (reference sequence). V was cut by 8 bases and J by 0 bases, with 8 bases left in between. The CDR3 is CASVGLSGANVLTF. The CDR3 DNA reads as TGTGCCAGCGTGGGGCTCTCTGGGGCCAACGTCCTGACTTTC.

This sequence joins TRBV10-3 and TRBJ2-7; D uncertain. CDR1 and CDR2 (germline): ENHRY, SYGVKD. CDR3 length: 14 residues. V lost 0 bases and J 0 bases, leaving 6 bases between the germline ends. As DNA, the CDR3 is TGTGCCATCAGTGAGTCATACGCCTCCTACGAGCAGTACTTC. This codes for CAISESYASYEQYF.

This chain uses TRBV6-1 with TRBJ2-1, with TRBD2 matching 8 bases. CDR3 length: 16 amino acids. Germline V gene data show CDR1 as MNHNS and CDR2 as SASEGT. Trimming took 4 bases from V and 2 from J; bases not matched to a gene: 7. DNA for the CDR3: TGTGCCAGCAGTGTCGGGGGGGCAGGGGCCTACAATGAGCAGTTCTTC. It specifies CASSVGGAGAYNEQFF.

This clone has a single count. V gene TRBV7-2 combines with J gene TRBJ2-2; 9 nucleotides line up with TRBD1. The J segment lost 3 bases and the V segment lost 5 bases, leaving 4 bases of the junction unmatched. Germline CDR1 and CDR2: SGHTA and FQGNSA. CDR3 length: 15 amino acids. As DNA, the CDR3 is TGTGCCAGCAGCAAGGACAGGGGATACACCGGGGAGCTGTTTTTT. Translation gives CASSKDRGYTGELFF. Full variable domain (rest looked up from reference TRBV7-2 and TRBJ2-2): GAGVSQSPSNKVTEKGKDVELRCDPISGHTALYWYRQSLGQGLEFLIYFQGNSAPDKSGLPSDRFSAERTGGSVSTLTIQRTQQEDSAVYLCASSKDRGYTGELFFGEGSRLTVL.

This clone was recorded a few times. CDR3 region: CASSQPGTGSTEAFF. CDR3 DNA: TGTGCCAGCAGCCAGCCAGGGACAGGGAGCACTGAAGCTTTCTTT. The V call is TRBV6-6, the J call TRBJ1-1, with 9 bases that match TRBD1. CDR1 is MNHNY and CDR2 is SVGAGI in the germline V gene (reference sequence). The CDR3 is made up of 15 amino acids. V lost 6 bases to trimming and J lost 4 bases; unmatched junction nucleotides: 9.

The chain recombines TRBV9 with TRBJ2-1, with 7 bases aligning to TRBD1. Germline V gives CDR1 SGDLS, CDR2 YYNGEE. The CDR3 has 15 residues. Trimming at V came to 4 bases and at J to 6 bases, leaving 10 bases not matched to a gene. The chain's CDR3 is CASSFRQGDVNEQFF. In nucleotides, the CDR3 is TGTGCCAGCAGCTTCCGACAGGGCGATGTCAATGAGCAGTTCTTC.

This chain connects TRBV5-4 to TRBJ1-1, with D hard to call. This CDR3 has 10 amino acids. The germline gives CDR1 SGHNT, CDR2 YYREEE (reference sequence). Trimming left V 10 bases short and J 5 bases short, with 9 bases between. CDR3 in DNA: TGTGCCTACGATTCAACTGAAGCTTTCTTT. Amino acids: CAYDSTEAFF. The full variable domain, with the rest looked up from reference TRBV5-4 and TRBJ1-1, is ETGVTQSPTHLIKTRGQQVTLRCSSQSGHNTVSWYQQALGQGPQFIFQYYREEENGRGNFPPRFSGLQFPNYSSELNVNALELDDSALYLCAYDSTEAFFGQGTRLTVV.

On this clone: Sequence at one end of the junction differs from germline and may be a read error. This chain uses TRBV2 with TRBJ2-3; the D is unclear. The germline V gene encodes CDR1 SNHLY and CDR2 FYNNEI. There are 14 residues in the CDR3. The CDR3 region has the DNA TGTGCCAGCAGTTCAGACCGCAACACAGATACGCGGTATTTT. It yields the protein CASSSDRNTDTRYF.

This chain links TRBV9 with TRBJ2-2; D is possibly TRBD1 (6 bases). The CDR3 has 14 amino acids. V was clipped by 2 bases and J by 4 bases, with 9 bases between them. Germline V lookup: CDR1 SGDLS, CDR2 YYNGEE. The CDR3 loop is CASSVTGTTGELFF. The CDR3 bases are TGTGCCAGCAGCGTTACAGGGACCACCGGGGAGCTGTTTTTT. Looking up the rest from reference TRBV9 and TRBJ2-2 gives the full variable domain: DSGVTQTPKHLITATGQRVTLRCSPRSGDLSVYWYQQSLDQGLQFLIQYYNGEERAKGNILERFSAQQFPDLHSELNLSSLELGDSALYFCASSVTGTTGELFFGEGSRLTVL.

V usage is TRBV7-9 and J usage is TRBJ2-6; the match to TRBD2 covers 10 bases. The CDR3 spans 17 residues. Looked up from germline, CDR1 is SEHNR and CDR2 is FQNEAQ (reference sequence). J was trimmed by 0 bases and V by 8 bases; bases with no gene match: 7. Here the CDR3 reads CASRGGLASSGANVLTF. The CDR3 DNA follows: TGTGCCAGCCGGGGGGGACTAGCGTCCTCTGGGGCCAACGTCCTGACTTTC.

Here the CDR3 reads CASSFAGEHNSPLHF. Written as DNA, the CDR3 is TGCGCCAGCAGCTTTGCAGGGGAGCATAATTCACCCCTCCACTTT. This rearrangement joins TRBV5-1 to TRBJ1-6, with D perhaps TRBD1 (6 bases). From germline, CDR1 is SGHRS and CDR2 YFSETQ. The ends were cut back, 2 bases at V and 5 bases at J, with 11 bases in the middle. CDR3 length: 15 residues. Supplemented by reference TRBV5-1 and TRBJ1-6, the full variable domain reads KAGVTQTPRYLIKTRGQQVTLSCSPISGHRSVSWYQQTPGQGLQFLFEYFSETQRNKGNFPGRFSGRQFSNSRSEMNVSTLELGDSALYLCASSFAGEHNSPLHFGNGTRLTVT.

The chain uses TRBV5-5 and TRBJ1-6; D is uncertain. Trimming removed 1 base at V and 2 bases at J, with 7 bases between. The CDR3 sequence is 15 residues long. Per the germline V gene, CDR1 is SGHKS and CDR2 is YYEKEE (reference sequence). The CDR3 sequence: CASSLLGAYNSPLHF. The CDR3 DNA reads as TGTGCCAGCAGCTTGCTTGGAGCCTATAATTCACCCCTCCACTTT.

The chain carries TRBV10-3 and TRBJ2-1; a possible D gene is TRBD2 (7 bases). Germline V gene lookup returns CDR1 ENHRY and CDR2 SYGVKD. The CDR3 has 15 residues. V lost 3 bases and J 1 base, leaving 10 bases between the germline ends. The CDR3 is CAISDKGGSYNEQFF. The DNA for the CDR3 is TGTGCCATCAGTGACAAGGGGGGGTCCTACAATGAGCAGTTCTTC.

This chain connects TRBV5-6 to TRBJ1-5, with 9 bases that match TRBD1. Unmatched junction bases numbered 4, after V lost 0 bases and J lost 6 bases. From germline, CDR1 is SGHDT and CDR2 YYEEEE. There are 15 residues in the CDR3. The CDR3 sequence is CASSLGNRGLQPQHF. The DNA for the CDR3 is TGTGCCAGCAGCTTGGGCAACAGGGGGCTTCAGCCCCAGCATTTT.

The chain employs TRBV7-2 and TRBJ2-6; 9 bases agree with TRBD1. CDR1 is SGHTA, CDR2 FQGNSA, per germline. The CDR3 consists of 19 residues. The V gene end was trimmed by 2 bases and the J gene end by 1 base; junction bases not matched to a gene: 9. CDR3 residues: CASSLRARQGVSGANVLTF. In DNA, the CDR3 is TGTGCCAGCAGCTTAAGGGCGAGACAGGGGGTTTCTGGGGCCAACGTCCTGACTTTC.

This chain uses TRBV19 with TRBJ2-4; 7 bases match TRBD2. V was clipped by 4 bases and J by 3 bases; unmatched bases: 18. Germline CDR1 is LNHDA and CDR2 is SQIVND (reference sequence). The CDR3 runs 19 residues. CDR3 coding DNA: TGTGCCAGTAGTACCGGGGGAGGAGCGCTCCGGGGGGTCAAAAACATTCAGTACTTC. This sequence encodes CASSTGGGALRGVKNIQYF. Full variable domain (missing parts from reference TRBV19 and TRBJ2-4): DGGITQSPKYLFRKEGQNVTLSCEQNLNHDAMYWYRQDPGQGLRLIYYSQIVNDFQKGDIAEGYSVSREKKESFPLTVTSAQKNPTAFYLCASSTGGGALRGVKNIQYFGAGTRLSVL.

There are a few counts of this clone. The V and J genes are TRBV11-2 and TRBJ1-2; D unresolved. This CDR3 is built from 13 residues. Between the trimmed V and J ends, which lost 0 bases and 7 bases, there was a span of 9 bases. CDR1 and CDR2 (germline): SGHAT, FQNNGV. CDR3 in amino acids: CASSLDGSVGYTF. The CDR3 coding sequence is TGTGCCAGCAGCTTAGATGGGAGTGTTGGCTACACCTTC.

The rearrangement uses TRBV27 and TRBJ1-2, with TRBD1 matching over 8 bases. The V gene end was trimmed by 5 bases and the J gene end by 2 bases; junction bases not matched to a gene: 7. CDR3 size: 15 residues. Germline V gene sequence: CDR1 MNHEY, CDR2 SMNVEV (reference sequence). CDR3 sequence reads: CASSIDRGQNYGYTF. DNA for the CDR3: TGTGCCAGCAGTATAGACAGGGGCCAAAACTATGGCTACACCTTC.

The chain links TRBV6-6 to TRBJ1-1; 7 nucleotides agree with TRBD1. V shed 2 bases, J shed 6 bases, and the junction held 6 bases outside the gene matches. CDR3 length equals 14 residues. Germline V lookup: CDR1 MNHNY, CDR2 SVGAGI (reference sequence). In DNA, the CDR3 is TGTGCCAGCAGTTACCTTACAGGGGTCTCTGAAGCTTTCTTT. The encoded protein is CASSYLTGVSEAFF.

The rearrangement links TRBV29-1 to TRBJ2-5; perhaps TRBD1 as D (6 bases). V lost 7 bases, J lost 5 bases, and 11 bases lay in between. Germline V gene data show CDR1 as SQVTM and CDR2 as ANQGSEA. The CDR3 has 11 residues. The CDR3 here is CSGGGIETQYF. The CDR3 DNA reads as TGCAGCGGAGGGGGTATTGAGACCCAGTACTTC.

The V call is TRBV29-1, the J call TRBJ2-7; 8 nucleotides align to TRBD1. Germline CDR1 reads SQVTM; CDR2 reads ANQGSEA. V shed 7 bases and J 1 base; nucleotides not matched to a gene: 12. The CDR3 totals 15 residues. The CDR3 coding sequence is TGCAGCGCCGACCTAAAAGGACAGGGTTCCTACGAGCAGTACTTC. Translating gives CSADLKGQGSYEQYF.

V and J are TRBV19 and TRBJ2-7; tentatively, D is TRBD1 (5 bases). Germline V lookup: CDR1 LNHDA, CDR2 SQIVND (reference sequence). The CDR3 totals 14 residues. With 1 base removed from V and 5 bases from J, the gap between germline ends came to 12 bases. As DNA, the CDR3 is TGTGCCAGTAGTATAGTCCACAGGAAAGACGAGCAGTACTTC. This sequence encodes CASSIVHRKDEQYF.

The chain links TRBV6-1 to TRBJ2-1; 10 nucleotides agree with TRBD2. Germline CDR1 is MNHNS and CDR2 is SASEGT. The CDR3 is made up of 15 amino acids. With 6 bases clipped from V and 5 bases from J, the junction kept 7 bases outside the gene matches. CDR3 sequence (DNA): TGTGCCAGCAGAGCCCGGACTAGCGGTAACAATGAGCAGTTCTTC. Protein product: CASRARTSGNNEQFF.

The CDR3 loop is CASSSIRQVPATGELFF. CDR3 in DNA: TGTGCCAGCAGCTCCATTCGACAGGTTCCGGCCACCGGGGAGCTGTTTTTT. This chain connects TRBV7-9 to TRBJ2-2; possible D gene TRBD1, 6 bases. Germline-derived CDR1 and CDR2 are SEHNR and FQNEAQ (reference sequence). The V gene lost 4 bases and the J gene lost 4 bases, with 19 bases spanning the gap. This CDR3 is 17 amino acids long. Drawing the rest from reference TRBV7-9 and TRBJ2-2, the complete variable domain is DTGVSQNPRHKITKRGQNVTFRCDPISEHNRLYWYRQTLGQGPEFLTYFQNEAQLEKSRLLSDRFSAERPKGSFSTLEIQRTEQGDSAMYLCASSSIRQVPATGELFFGEGSRLTVL.

The chain has TRBV14 and TRBJ2-3; D ambiguous. V lost 4 bases, J lost 2 bases, and 10 bases lay in between. CDR1 and CDR2 (germline): SGHDN, FVKESK. The CDR3 totals 14 residues. CDR3 sequence (DNA): TGTGCCAGCAGCCGTGGCCGCCCCACAGATACGCAGTATTTT. Its protein product is CASSRGRPTDTQYF.

This chain connects TRBV4-1 to TRBJ2-5, with no clear D. V was trimmed by 4 bases and J by 1 base, leaving 10 bases between them. The CDR3 contains 14 residues. Germline-derived CDR1 and CDR2 are MGHRA and YSYEKL. The CDR3: CASSPRLTQETQYF. In nucleotides, the CDR3 is TGCGCCAGCAGCCCGAGGTTGACCCAAGAGACCCAGTACTTC.

This clone appeared a single time. The V gene is TRBV18, the J gene TRBJ1-5; D is unresolved. CDR3 length: 13 residues. V was clipped by 3 bases and J by 7 bases, with 10 bases between them. Germline V gene data show CDR1 as KGHSH and CDR2 as LQKENI. The DNA of the CDR3 is TGTGCCAGCTCACCTGGGTACGGACAGCCCCAGCATTTT. As protein: CASSPGYGQPQHF.

The chain recombines TRBV6-1 with TRBJ1-1; D is uncertain. CDR3 length: 13 residues. CDR1 and CDR2 from the germline V gene are MNHNS and SASEGT. V shed 0 bases and J shed 1 base, with 3 bases lying between them. The CDR3 sequence is CASSEAENTEAFF. CDR3 bases: TGTGCCAGCAGTGAAGCCGAGAACACTGAAGCTTTCTTT.

The J gene is TRBJ2-1, the V gene TRBV4-2; D is perhaps TRBD1 (6 bases). This CDR3 comprises 15 residues. The V gene's germline CDR1 is LGHNA and CDR2 YNFKEQ. V was trimmed by 1 base and J by 8 bases, leaving 15 bases between them. CDR3 region: CASSQGNRVVDEQFF. CDR3 sequence (DNA): TGTGCCAGCAGCCAAGGGAACAGGGTGGTCGATGAGCAGTTCTTC.

The CDR3 DNA is TGTGCCAGCAGGTTCGACAGTGATACGCAGTATTTT. Amino acid sequence: CASRFDSDTQYF. The rearrangement links TRBV5-8 to TRBJ2-3, with TRBD1 as a possible D gene (5 bases). The germline V gene has CDR1 SGHTS and CDR2 YDEGEE. CDR3 size: 12 residues. V shed 5 bases and J shed 6 bases, with 10 bases lying between them.